The 11 T cell receptor beta chains below all came from one sample that was sequenced in a study of blood T cells in healthy people across ages. A sample-barcoded 5' primer and a J-beta primer mix were used in a second PCR of about 6 to 12 cycles. Via MiXCR, TCRdb re-called the 5' RACE reads, giving one row per CDR3 protein. The data show around 1,500,000 distinct CDR3 sequences, roughly 30% seen once. The material sequenced was blood. The source of these receptors is a woman aged 30 to 39 in good health.

The chain recombines TRBV7-2 with TRBJ2-7; the D is unclear. Trimming left V 5 bases short and J 0 bases short, with 17 bases between. The CDR3 has 16 residues. Looked up from germline, CDR1 is SGHTA and CDR2 is FQGNSA. CDR3 amino acids: CASSPRSETSSYEQYF. In DNA, the CDR3 is TGTGCCAGCAGCCCCCGGTCCGAGACCAGCTCCTACGAGCAGTACTTC.

This rearrangement joins TRBV9 to TRBJ1-6; D uncertain. The CDR3 is 17 residues long. The V gene's germline CDR1 is SGDLS and CDR2 YYNGEE. Trimming took 0 bases from V and 7 from J, leaving 17 bases between them. The CDR3 coding sequence is TGTGCCAGCAGCGTAGGGACGGCGTGGGAAGGCAATTCACCCCTCCACTTT. Protein: CASSVGTAWEGNSPLHF.

This clonotype was detected many times. This sequence joins TRBV20-1 and TRBJ1-2; TRBD1 matches 9 bases. The CDR3 runs to 15 residues. The germline V gene has CDR1 DFQATT and CDR2 SNEGSKA (reference sequence). V was pared by 3 bases and J by 6 bases, with 11 bases of the junction left unmatched. This CDR3 reads CSASSGGTGRDGYTF. The CDR3 bases are TGCAGTGCTAGTAGCGGGGGGACAGGGAGGGATGGCTACACCTTC.

This clonotype was detected only a few times. J is TRBJ2-7 and V is TRBV10-1; possibly TRBD1 for D (5 bases). The germline V gene encodes CDR1 WNHNN and CDR2 SYGVQD (reference sequence). The CDR3 sequence is 15 residues long. V was clipped by 3 bases and J by 0 bases, with 12 bases between them. Here the CDR3 reads CASSDTGAPSYEQYF. Written as DNA, the CDR3 is TGCGCCAGCAGTGATACTGGGGCACCCTCCTACGAGCAGTACTTC.

A remark on this clonotype: One base away lies a much larger clone, so this may be a sequencing read error. The CDR3 region is CACSPANGETQYF. DNA for the CDR3: TGTGCCTGCAGCCCCGCTAACGGGGAGACCCAGTACTTC. The chain is built from TRBV7-9 and TRBJ2-5; no firm D call. The CDR3 spans 13 residues. In germline, CDR1 is SEHNR, CDR2 FQNEAQ (reference sequence).

About this clonotype: Likely a read error: the CDR3 ends without its conserved phenylalanine or tryptophan. The chain couples TRBV20-1 to TRBJ2-2; D is perhaps TRBD2 (5 bases). Germline CDR1 and CDR2: DFQATT and SNEGSKA (reference sequence). CDR3 length: 12 amino acids. The germline V and J ends were trimmed by 3 bases and 7 bases, with 9 bases remaining between them. CDR3: CSASLSGGELFL. CDR3 coding DNA: TGCAGTGCTAGTCTGAGCGGCGGGGAGCTGTTTTTG.

In this sample, this clonotype turned up many times. This chain links TRBV20-1 with TRBJ2-5; D remains unclear. The CDR3 contains 12 residues. CDR1 is DFQATT and CDR2 is SNEGSKA in the germline V gene (reference sequence). Between the trimmed V and J ends, which lost 3 bases and 1 base, there was a span of 6 bases. The CDR3 here is CSASGTQETQYF. The CDR3 DNA is TGCAGTGCTAGTGGCACCCAAGAGACCCAGTACTTC.

The chain joins TRBV6-5 to TRBJ1-3, with 7 bases that match TRBD1. Germline CDR1 MNHEY, CDR2 SVGAGI. CDR3 size: 15 residues. V lost 5 bases to trimming and J lost 1 base; unmatched junction nucleotides: 5. CDR3 sequence: CASSRQGQSGNTIYF. Here the CDR3 DNA reads TGTGCCAGCAGTCGACAGGGTCAATCTGGAAACACCATATATTTT.

This clonotype was found a few times. The V and J genes are TRBV14 and TRBJ2-6, with a weak D call TRBD1 (5 bases). With 3 bases removed from V and 1 base from J, the gap between germline ends came to 13 bases. The CDR3 loop spans 17 amino acids. The germline gives CDR1 SGHDN, CDR2 FVKESK. The CDR3 loop is CASSHPTARSGANVLTF. The CDR3 DNA sequence: TGTGCCAGCAGCCACCCGACAGCGAGATCTGGGGCCAACGTCCTGACTTTC.

This clonotype was picked up many times. This sequence joins TRBV4-1 and TRBJ2-5; possibly TRBD1 or TRBD2 for D (5 bases each). The germline gives CDR1 MGHRA, CDR2 YSYEKL. The CDR3 runs to 15 residues. Trimming took off 4 bases at V and 4 bases at J, with 16 bases between the two ends. CDR3 sequence (DNA): TGCGCCAGCAGCCGGGACGTGCCACGGTCAGAGACCCAGTACTTC. This gives the protein CASSRDVPRSETQYF.

In this sample, this clonotype turned up a few times. A read error is possible here, since a much larger clone lies one base away. This rearrangement joins TRBV6-5 to TRBJ2-7, with 10 bases matching TRBD1. The CDR3 is 14 residues long. Per the germline V gene, CDR1 is MNHEY and CDR2 is SVGAGI. CDR3 in amino acids: CAGSTGTGAYEQYF. The CDR3 nucleotides are TGTGCCGGCAGTACCGGGACAGGGGCCTACGAGCAGTACTTC.